This TCR beta chain was recovered during a study of blood T cell repertoires in COVID-19. Original processing notes: Quantification of nucleated cells was approximated via reference gene primer amplification. Using immunoSEQ multiplex PCR, the repertoire was profiled, and TCRdb retains in-frame clones only, with some absent. The V and J calls and the clone size are those of that table, but D and trimming were determined from the DNA. The sample includes 150,000 to 200,000 clones, just under 85% of them seen just once. The junction had 3 bases not matched to a gene; V was cut back by 3 bases and J by 6 bases. Germline CDR1 is SGHTA and CDR2 is FQGTGA. The CDR3 sequence is 14 residues long.

This receptor was taken from a man in his forties who had recovered from COVID-19. V and J are TRBV7-3 and TRBJ2-1, with 9 bases fitting TRBD1. The sample comprised peripheral blood. In DNA form, the CDR3 reads TGTGCCAGCAGCTTCGGGACAGGGCTCAATGAGCAGTTCTTC. Residues: CASSFGTGLNEQFF.